This TCR beta chain was captured in a study of blood T cell repertoires in COVID-19. Study details: Some COVID-19 samples were acute and others convalescent; all came from the United States, Italy and Spain. Sources were T cells, B-cell-depleted T cells, or PBMCs; the material itself was cDNA or gDNA.

Patients of the Seattle cohort, enrolled during active infection, were followed longitudinally. In germline, CDR1 is SGHVS, CDR2 FNYEAQ. The CDR3 is 16 residues long. V lost 5 bases and J lost 5, with 20 bases in between. As handled by the study authors: It was from reference gene primer amplification that nucleated cell counts were estimated. Here immunoSEQ multiplex PCR was the method, and the copy in TCRdb shows in-frame clones only, minus some. V and J calls and clone size are copied from that table; D and trimming were computed from the DNA. The sample lists a few hundred thousand clones, approximately 88% occurring once.

This receptor was taken from a woman aged 25 to 39 with COVID-19, enrolled during active disease. The material sequenced was peripheral blood. The chain combines TRBV7-6 with TRBJ2-3, with D possibly TRBD1 on 6 matching bases. The CDR3 DNA reads TGTGCCAGCAGCCCTCAGAGCCTGACAGGTGGAGATACGCAGTATTTT. Translated, it gives CASSPQSLTGGDTQYF.